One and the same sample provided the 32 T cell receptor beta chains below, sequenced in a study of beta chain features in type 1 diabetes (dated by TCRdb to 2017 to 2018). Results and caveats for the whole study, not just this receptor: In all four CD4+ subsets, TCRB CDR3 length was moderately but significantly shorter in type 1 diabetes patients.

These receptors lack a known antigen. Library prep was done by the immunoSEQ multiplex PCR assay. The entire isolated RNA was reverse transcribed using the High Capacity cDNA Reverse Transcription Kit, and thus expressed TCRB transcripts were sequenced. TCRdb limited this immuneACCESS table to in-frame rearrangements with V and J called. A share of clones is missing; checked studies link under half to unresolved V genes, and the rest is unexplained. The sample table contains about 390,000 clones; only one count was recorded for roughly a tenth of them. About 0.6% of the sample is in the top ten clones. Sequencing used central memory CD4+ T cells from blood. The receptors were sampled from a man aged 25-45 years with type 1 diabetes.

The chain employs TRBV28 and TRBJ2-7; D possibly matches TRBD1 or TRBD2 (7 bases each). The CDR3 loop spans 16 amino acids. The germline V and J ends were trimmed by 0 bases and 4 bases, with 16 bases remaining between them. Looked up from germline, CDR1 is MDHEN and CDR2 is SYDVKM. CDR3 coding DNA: TGTGCCAGCAGTTTATGGGGGAGGGGGCGCGGGTACGAGCAGTACTTC. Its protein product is CASSLWGRGRGYEQYF.

In DNA, the CDR3 is TGTGCCAGCAGTTCCCGACCCAGCTCTGGGGCCAACGTCCTGACTTTC. Its translation: CASSSRPSSGANVLTF. The chain joins TRBV27 to TRBJ2-6, with D unclear. The CDR3 totals 16 residues. CDR1 and CDR2 (germline): MNHEY, SMNVEV (reference sequence). The V end was cut by 4 bases, the J end by 0 bases, with 10 bases between.

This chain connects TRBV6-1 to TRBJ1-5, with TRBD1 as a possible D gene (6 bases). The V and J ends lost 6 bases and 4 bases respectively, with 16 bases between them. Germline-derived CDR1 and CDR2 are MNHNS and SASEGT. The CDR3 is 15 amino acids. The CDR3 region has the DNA TGTGCCAGCAGCCTGACAGGAGCTGATAATCAGCCCCAGCATTTT. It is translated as CASSLTGADNQPQHF.

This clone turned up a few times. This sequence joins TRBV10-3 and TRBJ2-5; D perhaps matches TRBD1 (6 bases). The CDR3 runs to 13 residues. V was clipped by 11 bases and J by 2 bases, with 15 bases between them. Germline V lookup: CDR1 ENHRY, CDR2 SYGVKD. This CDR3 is CAATGTPQETQYF. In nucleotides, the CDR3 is TGTGCCGCAACCGGGACACCTCAAGAGACCCAGTACTTC.

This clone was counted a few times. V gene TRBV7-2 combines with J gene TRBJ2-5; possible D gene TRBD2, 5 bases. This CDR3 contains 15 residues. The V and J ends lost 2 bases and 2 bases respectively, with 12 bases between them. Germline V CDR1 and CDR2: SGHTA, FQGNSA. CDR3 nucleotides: TGTGCCAGCAGCTTAATGGCGGGTTATCAAGAGACCCAGTACTTC. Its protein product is CASSLMAGYQETQYF.

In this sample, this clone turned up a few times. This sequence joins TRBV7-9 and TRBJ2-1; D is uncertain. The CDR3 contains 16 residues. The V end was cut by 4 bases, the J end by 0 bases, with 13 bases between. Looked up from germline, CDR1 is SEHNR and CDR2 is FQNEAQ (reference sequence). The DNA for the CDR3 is TGTGCCAGCAGCTCGGTAGTGCTTAGCTCCTACAATGAGCAGTTCTTC. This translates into CASSSVVLSSYNEQFF.

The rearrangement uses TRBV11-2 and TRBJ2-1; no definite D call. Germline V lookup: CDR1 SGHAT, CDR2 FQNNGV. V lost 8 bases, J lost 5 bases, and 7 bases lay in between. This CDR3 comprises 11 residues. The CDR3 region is CASALDNEQFF. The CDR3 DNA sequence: TGTGCCAGCGCGCTTGACAATGAGCAGTTCTTC. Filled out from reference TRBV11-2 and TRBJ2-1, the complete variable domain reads EAGVAQSPRYKIIEKRQSVAFWCNPISGHATLYWYQQILGQGPKLLIQFQNNGVVDDSQLPKDRFSAERLKGVDSTLKIQPAKLEDSAVYLCASALDNEQFFGPGTRLTVL.

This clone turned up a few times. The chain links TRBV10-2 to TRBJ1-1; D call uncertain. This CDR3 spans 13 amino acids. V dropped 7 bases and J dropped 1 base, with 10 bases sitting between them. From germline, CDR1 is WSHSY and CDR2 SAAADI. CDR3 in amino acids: CASIGDKNTEAFF. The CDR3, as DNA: TGCGCCAGCATAGGAGACAAGAACACTGAAGCTTTCTTT.

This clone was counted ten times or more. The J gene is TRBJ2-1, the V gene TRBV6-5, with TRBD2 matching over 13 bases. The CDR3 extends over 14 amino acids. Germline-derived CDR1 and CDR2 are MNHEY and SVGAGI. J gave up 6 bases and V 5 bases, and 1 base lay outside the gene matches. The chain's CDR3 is CASSTSGRGNEQFF. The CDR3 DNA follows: TGTGCCAGCAGTACTAGCGGGAGGGGCAATGAGCAGTTCTTC.

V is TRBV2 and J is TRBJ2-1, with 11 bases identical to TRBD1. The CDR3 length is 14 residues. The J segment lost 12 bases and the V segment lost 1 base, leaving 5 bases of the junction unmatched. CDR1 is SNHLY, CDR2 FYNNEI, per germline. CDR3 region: CASSEEGQGVGQFF. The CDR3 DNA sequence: TGTGCCAGCAGTGAAGAGGGACAGGGGGTAGGGCAGTTCTTC.

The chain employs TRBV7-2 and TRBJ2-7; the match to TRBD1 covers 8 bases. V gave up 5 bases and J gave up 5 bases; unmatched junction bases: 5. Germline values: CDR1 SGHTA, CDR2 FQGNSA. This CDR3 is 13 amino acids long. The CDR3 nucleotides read TGTGCCAGCAGCACACAGACAGGGGACGAGCAGTACTTC. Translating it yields CASSTQTGDEQYF.

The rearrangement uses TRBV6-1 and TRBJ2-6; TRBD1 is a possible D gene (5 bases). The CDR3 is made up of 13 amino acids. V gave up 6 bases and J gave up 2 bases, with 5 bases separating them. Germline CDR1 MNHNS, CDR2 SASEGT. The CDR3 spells CASRDTGANVLTF. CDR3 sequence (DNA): TGTGCCAGCAGGGACACTGGGGCCAACGTCCTGACTTTC.

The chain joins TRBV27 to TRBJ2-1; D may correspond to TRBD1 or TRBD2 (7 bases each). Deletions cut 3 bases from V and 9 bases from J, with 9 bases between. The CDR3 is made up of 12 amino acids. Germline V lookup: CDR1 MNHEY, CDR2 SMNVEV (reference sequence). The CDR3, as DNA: TGTGCCAGCAGTTTCAGGGGGGGTGAGCAGTTCTTC. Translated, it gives CASSFRGGEQFF.

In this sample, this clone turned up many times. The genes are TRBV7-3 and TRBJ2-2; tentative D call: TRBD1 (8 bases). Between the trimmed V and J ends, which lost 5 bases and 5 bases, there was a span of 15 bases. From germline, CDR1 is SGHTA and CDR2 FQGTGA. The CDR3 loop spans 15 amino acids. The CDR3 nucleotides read TGTGCCAGCAGCGCCGACAGGGGAGGGACCGGGGAGCTGTTTTTT. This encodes CASSADRGGTGELFF.

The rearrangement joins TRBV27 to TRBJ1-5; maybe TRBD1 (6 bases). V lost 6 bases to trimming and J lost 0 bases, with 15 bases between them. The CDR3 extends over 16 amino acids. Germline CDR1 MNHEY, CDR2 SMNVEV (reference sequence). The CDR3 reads CASRATGFYSNQPQHF. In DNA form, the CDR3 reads TGTGCCAGCAGAGCGACAGGATTTTATAGCAATCAGCCCCAGCATTTT.

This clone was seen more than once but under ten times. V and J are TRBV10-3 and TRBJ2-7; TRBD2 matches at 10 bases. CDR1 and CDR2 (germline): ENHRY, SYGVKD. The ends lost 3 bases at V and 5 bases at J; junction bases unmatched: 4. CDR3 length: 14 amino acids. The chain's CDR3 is CAISDPSGSNEQYF. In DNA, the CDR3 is TGTGCCATCAGTGACCCTAGCGGGAGCAACGAGCAGTACTTC.

CDR3 sequence: CASSLPHSGNTIYF. The CDR3, as DNA: TGTGCCAGCAGTTTGCCACACTCTGGAAACACCATATATTTT. V usage is TRBV28 and J usage is TRBJ1-3, with D unclear. V lost 3 bases to trimming and J lost 0 bases, with 6 bases between them. Germline V gene data show CDR1 as MDHEN and CDR2 as SYDVKM. CDR3 length: 14 amino acids. The full variable domain, in which reference TRBV28 and TRBJ1-3 provide the parts outside the CDR3, is DVKVTQSSRYLVKRTGEKVFLECVQDMDHENMFWYRQDPGLGLRLIYFSYDVKMKEKGDIPEGYSVSREKKERFSLILESASTNQTSMYLCASSLPHSGNTIYFGEGSWLTVV.

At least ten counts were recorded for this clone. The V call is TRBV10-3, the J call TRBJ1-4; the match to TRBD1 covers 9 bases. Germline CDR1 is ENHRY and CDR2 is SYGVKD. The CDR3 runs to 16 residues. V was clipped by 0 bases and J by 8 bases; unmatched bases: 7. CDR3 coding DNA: TGTGCCATCAGTGAGTCGACGGGGACAGGGCGGGAAAAACTGTTTTTT. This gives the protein CAISESTGTGREKLFF.

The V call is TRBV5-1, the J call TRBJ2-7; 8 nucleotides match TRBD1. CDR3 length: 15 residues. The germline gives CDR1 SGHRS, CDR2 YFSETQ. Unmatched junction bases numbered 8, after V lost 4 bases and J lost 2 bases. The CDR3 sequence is CASSPTGQAAYEQYF. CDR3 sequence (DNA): TGCGCCAGCAGCCCCACGGGACAGGCGGCCTACGAGCAGTACTTC.

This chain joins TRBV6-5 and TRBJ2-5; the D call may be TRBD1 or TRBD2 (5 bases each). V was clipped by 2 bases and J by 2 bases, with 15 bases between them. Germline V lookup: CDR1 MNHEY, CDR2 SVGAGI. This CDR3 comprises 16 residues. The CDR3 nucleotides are TGTGCCAGCAGTTACCTGCCGGGACGGATTCAAGAGACCCAGTACTTC. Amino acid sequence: CASSYLPGRIQETQYF.

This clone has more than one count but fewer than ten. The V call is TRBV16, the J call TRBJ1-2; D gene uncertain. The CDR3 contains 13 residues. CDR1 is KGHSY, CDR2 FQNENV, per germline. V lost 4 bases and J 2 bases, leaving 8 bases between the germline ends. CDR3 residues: CASSLDLNYGYTF. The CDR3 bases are TGTGCCAGCAGCCTTGACTTAAACTATGGCTACACCTTC.

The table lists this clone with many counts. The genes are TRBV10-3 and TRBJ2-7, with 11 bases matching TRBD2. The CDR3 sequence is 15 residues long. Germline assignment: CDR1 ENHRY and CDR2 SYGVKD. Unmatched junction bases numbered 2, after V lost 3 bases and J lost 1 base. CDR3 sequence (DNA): TGTGCCATCAGTGATAGCGGGAGGGTGTCCTACGAGCAGTACTTC. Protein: CAISDSGRVSYEQYF.

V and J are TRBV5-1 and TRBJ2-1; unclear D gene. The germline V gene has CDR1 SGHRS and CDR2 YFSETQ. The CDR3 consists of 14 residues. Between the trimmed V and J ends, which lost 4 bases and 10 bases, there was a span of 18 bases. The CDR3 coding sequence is TGCGCCAGCAGCATCTCCCGGGCAGCAGGCGAGCAGTTCTTC. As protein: CASSISRAAGEQFF.

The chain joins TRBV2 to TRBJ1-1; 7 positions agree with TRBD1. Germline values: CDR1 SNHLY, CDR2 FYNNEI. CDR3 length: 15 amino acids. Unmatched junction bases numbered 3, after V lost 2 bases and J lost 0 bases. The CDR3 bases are TGTGCCAGCAGTGAAAGGACAGGATTGAACACTGAAGCTTTCTTT. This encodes CASSERTGLNTEAFF.

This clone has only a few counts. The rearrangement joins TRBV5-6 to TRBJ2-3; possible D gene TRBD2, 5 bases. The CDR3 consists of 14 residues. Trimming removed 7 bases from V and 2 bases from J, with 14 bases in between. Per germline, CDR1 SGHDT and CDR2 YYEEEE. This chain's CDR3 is CASGGGGPTDTQYF. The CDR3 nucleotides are TGTGCCAGCGGCGGAGGAGGCCCCACAGATACGCAGTATTTT.

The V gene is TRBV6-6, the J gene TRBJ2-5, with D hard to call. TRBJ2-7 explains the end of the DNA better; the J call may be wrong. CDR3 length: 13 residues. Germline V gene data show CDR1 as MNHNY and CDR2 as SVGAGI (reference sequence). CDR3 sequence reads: CASTRGVAYEQYF. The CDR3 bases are TGTGCCAGCACCCGAGGCGTTGCCTACGAGCAGTACTTC.

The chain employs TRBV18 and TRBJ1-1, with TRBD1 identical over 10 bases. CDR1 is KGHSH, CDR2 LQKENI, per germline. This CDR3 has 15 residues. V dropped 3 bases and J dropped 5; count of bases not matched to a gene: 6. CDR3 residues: CASSPLGQGGTEAFF. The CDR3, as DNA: TGTGCCAGCTCACCCCTCGGACAGGGGGGAACTGAAGCTTTCTTT.

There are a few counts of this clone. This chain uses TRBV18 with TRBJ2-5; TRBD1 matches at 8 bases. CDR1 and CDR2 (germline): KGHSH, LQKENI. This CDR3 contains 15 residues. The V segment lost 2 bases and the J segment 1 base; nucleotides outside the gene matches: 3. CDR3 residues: CASSPTTGVQETQYF. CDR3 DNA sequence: TGTGCCAGCTCACCAACGACAGGGGTCCAAGAGACCCAGTACTTC.

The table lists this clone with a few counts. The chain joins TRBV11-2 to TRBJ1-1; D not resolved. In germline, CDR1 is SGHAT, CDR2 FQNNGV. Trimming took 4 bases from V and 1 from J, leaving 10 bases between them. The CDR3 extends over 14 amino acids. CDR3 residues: CASSSRTGNTEAFF. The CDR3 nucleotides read TGTGCCAGCAGCTCTCGGACGGGGAACACTGAAGCTTTCTTT.

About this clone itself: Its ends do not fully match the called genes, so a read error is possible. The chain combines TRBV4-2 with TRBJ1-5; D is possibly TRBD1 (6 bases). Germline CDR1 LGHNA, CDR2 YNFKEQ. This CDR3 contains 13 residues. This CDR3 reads CASSQDLVAGARF. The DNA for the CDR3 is TGTGCCAGCAGCCAAGATCTCGTCGCAGGGGCCCGTTTT.

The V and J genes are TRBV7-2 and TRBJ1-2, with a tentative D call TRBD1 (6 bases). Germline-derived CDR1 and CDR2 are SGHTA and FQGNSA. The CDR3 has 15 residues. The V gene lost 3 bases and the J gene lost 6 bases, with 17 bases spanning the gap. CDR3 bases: TGTGCCAGCAGCTTGGGGGCAGGAGTGGGAAATGGCTACACCTTC. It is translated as CASSLGAGVGNGYTF.

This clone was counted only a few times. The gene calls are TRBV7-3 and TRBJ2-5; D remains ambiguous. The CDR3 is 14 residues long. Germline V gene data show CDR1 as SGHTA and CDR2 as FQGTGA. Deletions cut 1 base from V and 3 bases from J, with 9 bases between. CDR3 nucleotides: TGTGCCAGCAGCTTAAGGCGAACTGAAGAGACCCAGTACTTC. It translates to CASSLRRTEETQYF. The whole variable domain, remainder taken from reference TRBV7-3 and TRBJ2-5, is GAGVSQTPSNKVTEKGKYVELRCDPISGHTALYWYRQSLGQGPEFLIYFQGTGAADDSGLPNDRFFAVRPEGSVSTLKIQRTERGDSAVYLCASSLRRTEETQYFGPGTRLLVL.